This is a list of T cell receptor beta chains from one sample in a study of blood T cell repertoires in COVID-19. Profiling relied on immunoSEQ multiplex PCR, and the TCRdb table lists in-frame clones only, not all of them. The top ten clones hold roughly 5.5% of a sample with 150,000 to 200,000 clones, approximately 90% of them seen once. The specimen sequenced was peripheral blood. The receptors originated from a man aged 35 to 55 with active or convalescent COVID-19. Each CDR3 is given with its conserved first and last residue. Each record gives: J gene, clone size, D gene, V gene, CDR3 protein, CDR3 DNA. D genes are given only for firm matches. Clone size is stated in some rows and not others, as once, few, many or a class when expanded.

J gene: TRBJ1-2; clone size: .; D gene: .; V gene: TRBV27; CDR3 protein: CASSFFQGQSNYGYTF; CDR3 DNA: TGTGCCAGCAGTTTTTTCCAGGGGCAGTCTAACTATGGCTACACCTTC
J gene: TRBJ2-7; clone size: .; D gene: .; V gene: TRBV28; CDR3 protein: CASSLVGSAYEQYF; CDR3 DNA: TGTGCCAGCAGTTTAGTTGGCAGTGCCTACGAGCAGTACTTC
J gene: TRBJ1-5; clone size: .; D gene: .; V gene: TRBV7-2; CDR3 protein: CASSLAPGYQPQHF; CDR3 DNA: TGTGCCAGCAGCTTAGCGCCCGGTTATCAGCCCCAGCATTTT
J gene: TRBJ1-4; clone size: once; D gene: TRBD1; V gene: TRBV4-2; CDR3 protein: CASTRGQELNEKLFF; CDR3 DNA: TGTGCCAGCACCAGGGGACAGGAATTAAATGAAAAACTGTTTTTT
J gene: TRBJ2-2; clone size: .; D gene: TRBD2; V gene: TRBV6-1; CDR3 protein: CASSEALGAGGMGTGELFF; CDR3 DNA: TGTGCCAGCAGTGAAGCGCTGGGAGCGGGGGGGATGGGCACCGGGGAGCTGTTTTTT
J gene: TRBJ1-2; clone size: .; D gene: .; V gene: TRBV4-3; CDR3 protein: CASSQDLEGAGYTF; CDR3 DNA: TGCGCCAGCAGCCAAGATCTTGAGGGCGCCGGCTACACCTTC
J gene: TRBJ1-2; clone size: .; D gene: TRBD1; V gene: TRBV5-1; CDR3 protein: CASSQRTGNYGYTF; CDR3 DNA: TGCGCCAGCAGCCAACGGACAGGCAACTATGGCTACACCTTC
J gene: TRBJ2-2; clone size: .; D gene: .; V gene: TRBV15; CDR3 protein: CATSPRASGELFF; CDR3 DNA: TGTGCCACCAGCCCCAGGGCATCCGGGGAGCTGTTTTTT
J gene: TRBJ2-5; clone size: .; D gene: TRBD2; V gene: TRBV4-1; CDR3 protein: CASSHPGLAGGPIYF; CDR3 DNA: TGCGCCAGCAGCCATCCGGGACTAGCGGGAGGGCCGATCTACTTC
J gene: TRBJ2-6; clone size: .; D gene: .; V gene: TRBV28; CDR3 protein: CASSLPLSSGANVLTF; CDR3 DNA: TGTGCCAGCAGCTTACCTCTTTCGAGTGGGGCCAACGTCCTGACTTTC
J gene: TRBJ2-3; clone size: .; D gene: .; V gene: TRBV6-5; CDR3 protein: CASSYPGTDTQYF; CDR3 DNA: TGTGCCAGCAGTTACCCGGGGACAGATACGCAGTATTTT
J gene: TRBJ1-5; clone size: .; D gene: .; V gene: TRBV7-2; CDR3 protein: CASRRVGDSNQPQHF; CDR3 DNA: TGTGCCAGCAGGAGAGTAGGGGATAGCAATCAGCCCCAGCATTTT
J gene: TRBJ1-5; clone size: once; D gene: .; V gene: TRBV27; CDR3 protein: CASTLRQGNQPQHF; CDR3 DNA: TGTGCCAGCACCTTGCGGCAGGGGAATCAGCCCCAGCATTTT